This T cell receptor beta chain was observed in a study of blood T cell repertoires in COVID-19. TCRdb's table, derived via immunoSEQ multiplex PCR, lists solely in-frame clones and lacks some. The sample has roughly 270,000 clones, 82% seen once. This CDR3 has 13 residues. CDR1 and CDR2 (germline): GTSNPN, SVGIG (reference sequence). Trimming took 3 bases from V and 4 from J, leaving 12 bases between them. The chain couples TRBV30 to TRBJ1-1, with a weak D call TRBD1 (6 bases). This receptor was identified in a man aged 40-50 years who had been exposed to COVID-19. The specimen was PBMCs or T cells enriched from blood (not recorded which). DNA for the CDR3: TGTGCCTGGAGGGGGGCAGCGAGCACTGAAGCTTTCTTT. Translation: CAWRGAASTEAFF. The full variable domain, rest sourced from reference TRBV30 and TRBJ1-1, is SQTIHQWPATLVQPVGSPLSLECTVEGTSNPNLYWYRQAAGRGLQLLFYSVGIGQISSEVPQNLSASRPQDRQFILSSKKLLLSDSGFYLCAWRGAASTEAFFGQGTRLTVV.